This T cell receptor beta chain was documented in a study of regulatory T cells in long-lasting Graves disease. Study summary: Graves' patients (newly diagnosed) had been on antithyroid drugs under 3 months.

The CDR3 sequence is 14 residues long. Trimming took off 1 base at V and 0 bases at J, with 7 bases between the two ends. Study conclusions and caveats: Persistent patients had more shared public clonotypes (2,741) than new patients (about 870).

HTBI primers from iRepertoire and Arm-PCR of CDR3 regions yielded the TCR beta libraries. In TCRdb, the multiplex PCR reads were re-called with MiXCR into one record per CDR3 protein. The profile shows 350,000 to 500,000 distinct CDR3 sequences, around 13% of them singletons. Time point here: newly diagnosed GD, antithyroid drugs for less than 3 months. PBMC RNA served as the TCR library source. Approximately 9.6 milliliters of peripheral blood were drawn into EDTA tubes. This clonotype was observed a few times. Its specificity is unknown. The same data also went into a second study, on T cells in Graves' hyperthyroidism and ophthalmopathy. That publication notes: The primer set for the first-round RT-PCR of the TCR CDR3 was HTBI.

Sequenced material: peripheral blood mononuclear cells (PBMCs), taken at new diagnosis, from a patient treated with antithyroid drugs. V and J are TRBV12-3 or TRBV12-4 and TRBJ2-7, with no clear D. The sequence derives from a woman between 45 and 65 years old with Graves disease. The CDR3 loop is CASSLGLNSYEQYF. For the CDR3, the DNA is TGTGCCAGCAGTTTAGGTCTGAACTCCTACGAGCAGTACTTC.